Listed below are T cell receptor beta chains from one sample, sequenced in a study of post-analysis software for immune sequencing data. TCRdb reanalysed the PCR reads using MiXCR and keeps one entry per CDR3 protein. This sample has about 820,000 distinct CDR3 sequences, with roughly 58% found just once. Sequencing input: blood. The receptor source for this set is a girl under 18 with multiple sclerosis. The CDR3 runs from the conserved cysteine through the conserved F or W. D genes are given only for firm matches. Expanded clones are given a class, and other clones once, few, many or no size at all.

>TRBV28|few|.|TRBJ2-7|13
TGTGCCAGCAGTCCCCCGACTGGAAACGAGCAGTACTTC
CASSPPTGNEQYF
>TRBV7-2|.|.|TRBJ2-5|17
TGTGCCAGCAGCTTAGCTCCAAACAGCCTAGGACGAGAGACCCAGTACTTC
CASSLAPNSLGRETQYF
>TRBV12-3/TRBV12-4|.|TRBD1|TRBJ1-2|14
TGTGCCAGCAGTATGACAGGGGTTAACTATGGCTACACCTTC
CASSMTGVNYGYTF
>TRBV6-6|once|.|TRBJ1-2|17
TGTGCCAGCAGTTACTCGACTTCCGCGGGGGGTGCCTGTGGCTACACCTTC
CASSYSTSAGGACGYTF
>TRBV29-1|few|TRBD2|TRBJ2-7|12
TGCAGCGTTGGCGGGACTAGCTACGAGCAGTACTTC
CSVGGTSYEQYF
>TRBV12-3/TRBV12-4|.|TRBD2|TRBJ2-7|14
TGTGCCAGCACCCGGCTGAGCGGGGTGGGGGAGCAGTACTTC
CASTRLSGVGEQYF
>TRBV10-3|.|.|TRBJ2-1|13
TGTGCCATCAGTGGTGGTAGCGTCAATGAGCAGTTCTTC
CAISGGSVNEQFF
>TRBV12-3/TRBV12-4|.|.|TRBJ1-1|18
TGTGCCAGCAGTCGCGGGGTCAGGGTAGCCCCCATGAACACTGAAGCTTTCTTT
CASSRGVRVAPMNTEAFF
>TRBV20-1|.|.|TRBJ1-5|14
TGCAGTGCTAGAGGGGGTGGTCGCAATCAGCCCCAGCATTTT
CSARGGGRNQPQHF
>TRBV29-1|few|.|TRBJ2-7|15
TGCAGCGCCAAATCTGTGTTCGGGTTTACCTACGAGCAGTACTTC
CSAKSVFGFTYEQYF
>TRBV27|few|.|TRBJ2-7|14
TGTGCCAGCAGTTCCACCGGGGGCGCGTACGAGCAGTACTTC
CASSSTGGAYEQYF
>TRBV7-2|.|.|TRBJ2-4|16
TGTGCCAGCAGCTCTCGAGGTGCGGGACACCAAGACATTCAGTACTTC
CASSSRGAGHQDIQYF
>TRBV5-6|.|TRBD1|TRBJ2-3|16
TGTGCCAGCAGGAACCGACCGGGACAGATCACAGATACGCAGTATTTT
CASRNRPGQITDTQYF
>TRBV10-3|.|.|TRBJ1-2|14
TGTGCCATCAGTGTGAGGACGGATGACTATGGCTACACCTTC
CAISVRTDDYGYTF